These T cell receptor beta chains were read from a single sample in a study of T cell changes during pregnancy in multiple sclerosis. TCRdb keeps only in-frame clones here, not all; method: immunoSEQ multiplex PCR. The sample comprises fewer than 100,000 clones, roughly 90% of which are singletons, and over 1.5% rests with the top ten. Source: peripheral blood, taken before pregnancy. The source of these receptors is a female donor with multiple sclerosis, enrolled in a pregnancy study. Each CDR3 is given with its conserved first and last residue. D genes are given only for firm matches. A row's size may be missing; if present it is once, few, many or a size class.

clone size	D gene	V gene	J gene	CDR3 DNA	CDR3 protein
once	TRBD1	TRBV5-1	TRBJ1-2	TGCGCCAGCAGCGAGGGGACAGGGAGCGGCTACACCTTC	CASSEGTGSGYTF
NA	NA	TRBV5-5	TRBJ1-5	TGTGCCAGCAGCTTGGTCCCGAGCAATCAGCCCCAGCATTTT	CASSLVPSNQPQHF
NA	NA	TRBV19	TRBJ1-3	TGTGCCAGTAGTATTTCTAGGTTTTCTGGAAACACCATATATTTT	CASSISRFSGNTIYF
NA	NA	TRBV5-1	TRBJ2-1	TGCGCCAGCAGCTTGGTTGGGACATCCGATGAGCAGTTCTTC	CASSLVGTSDEQFF
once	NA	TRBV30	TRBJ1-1	TGTGCCTGGAAAGGAGGACTACCCGAAGCTTTCTTT	CAWKGGLPEAFF
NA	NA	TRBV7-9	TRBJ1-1	TGTGCCAGCAGCTTACAGGGTAACACTGAAGCTTTCTTT	CASSLQGNTEAFF
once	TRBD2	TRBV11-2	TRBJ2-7	TGTGCCAGCAGCTTTGAGCGGGGGTGGGTCCGGCACGAGCAGTACTTC	CASSFERGWVRHEQYF
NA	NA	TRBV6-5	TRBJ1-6	TGTGCCAGCGGCGGCTATAATTCACCCCTCCACTTT	CASGGYNSPLHF
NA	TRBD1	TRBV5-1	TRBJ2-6	TGCGCCAGCAGCTCCATACCGACAGGGGGATTATCTGGGGCCAACGTCCTGACTTTC	CASSSIPTGGLSGANVLTF
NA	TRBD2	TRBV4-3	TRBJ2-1	TGCGCCAGCAGCCAAGGTAGCGGGGGGTCCTACAATGAGCAGTTCTTC	CASSQGSGGSYNEQFF
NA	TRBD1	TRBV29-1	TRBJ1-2	TGCAGCGTTGAAGGGTACGTCGGGACAGGGCAATATGGCTACACCTTC	CSVEGYVGTGQYGYTF
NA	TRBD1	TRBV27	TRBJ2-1	TGTGCCAGCAGGACCTCCGCAGGGGGCCGATACAATGAGCAGTTCTTC	CASRTSAGGRYNEQFF
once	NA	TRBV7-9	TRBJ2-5	TGTGCCAGCAGCCCGAGGACTGGAGCGGAGCAAGAGACCCAGTACTTC	CASSPRTGAEQETQYF
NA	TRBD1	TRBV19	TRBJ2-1	TGTGCCAGTAGCCCTCCCCGGGACAGGGGCTTCGATGAGCAGTTCTTC	CASSPPRDRGFDEQFF
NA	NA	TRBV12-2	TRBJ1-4	TGTGCAAGTCGCACACCCAAACCGGGGGATGAAAAACTGTTTTTT	CASRTPKPGDEKLFF
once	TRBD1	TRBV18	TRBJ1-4	TGTGCCAGCTCTCACCTTCAGGGGGCCTACGGCGCAACTAATGAAAAACTGTTTTTT	CASSHLQGAYGATNEKLFF
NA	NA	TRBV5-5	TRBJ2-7	TGTGCCAGCAATCTGAGGGGGACAACCACCTCCTACGAGCAGTACTTC	CASNLRGTTTSYEQYF
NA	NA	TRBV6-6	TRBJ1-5	TGTGCCAGCAGTGACTGGGAGGGCAATCAGCCCCAGCATTTT	CASSDWEGNQPQHF
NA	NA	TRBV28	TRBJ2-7	TGTGCCAGCAGTTTTCCCCGAGGGGGGGGGCGATCGGGCGAGCAGTACTTC	CASSFPRGGGRSGEQYF
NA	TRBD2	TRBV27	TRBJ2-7	TGTGCCAGCAGCCCTGCGGGGGGGGAGCACTACGAGCAGTACTTC	CASSPAGGEHYEQYF